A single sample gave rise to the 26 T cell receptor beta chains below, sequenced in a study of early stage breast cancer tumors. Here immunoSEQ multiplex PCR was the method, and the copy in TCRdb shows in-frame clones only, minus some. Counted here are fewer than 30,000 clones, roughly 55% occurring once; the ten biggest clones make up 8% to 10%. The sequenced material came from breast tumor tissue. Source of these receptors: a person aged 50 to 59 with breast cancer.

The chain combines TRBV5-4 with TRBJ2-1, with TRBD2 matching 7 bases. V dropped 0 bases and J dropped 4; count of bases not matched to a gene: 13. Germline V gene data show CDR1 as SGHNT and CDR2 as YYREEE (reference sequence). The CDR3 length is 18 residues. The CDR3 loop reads CASSLVASGPPPYNEQFF. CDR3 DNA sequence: TGTGCCAGCAGCTTGGTCGCTAGCGGCCCCCCCCCGTACAATGAGCAGTTCTTC. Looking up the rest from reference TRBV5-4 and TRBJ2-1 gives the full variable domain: ETGVTQSPTHLIKTRGQQVTLRCSSQSGHNTVSWYQQALGQGPQFIFQYYREEENGRGNFPPRFSGLQFPNYSSELNVNALELDDSALYLCASSLVASGPPPYNEQFFGPGTRLTVL.

The CDR3 spells CASSPHRWEASGRSSYNEQFF. CDR3 nucleotide sequence: TGTGCCAGTAGTCCCCACCGTTGGGAGGCTAGCGGGAGGAGCTCCTACAATGAGCAGTTCTTC. The chain employs TRBV19 and TRBJ2-1; 11 positions match TRBD2. Trimming cost V 5 bases and J 0 bases; bases outside gene matches: 18. The germline V gene encodes CDR1 LNHDA and CDR2 SQIVND (reference sequence). The CDR3 length is 21 residues.

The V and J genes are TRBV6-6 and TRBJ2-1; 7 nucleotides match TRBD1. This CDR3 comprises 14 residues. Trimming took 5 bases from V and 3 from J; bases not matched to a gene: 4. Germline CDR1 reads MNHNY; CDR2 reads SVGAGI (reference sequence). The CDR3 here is CASSGTGDYNEQFF. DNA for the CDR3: TGTGCCAGCAGTGGAACAGGGGACTACAATGAGCAGTTCTTC.

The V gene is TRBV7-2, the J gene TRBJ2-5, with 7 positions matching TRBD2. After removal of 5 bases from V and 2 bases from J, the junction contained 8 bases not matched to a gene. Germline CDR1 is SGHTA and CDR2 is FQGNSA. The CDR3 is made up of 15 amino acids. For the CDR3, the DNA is TGTGCCAGCAGCCCGGGACTTAGCGGGCAAGAGACCCAGTACTTC. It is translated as CASSPGLSGQETQYF.

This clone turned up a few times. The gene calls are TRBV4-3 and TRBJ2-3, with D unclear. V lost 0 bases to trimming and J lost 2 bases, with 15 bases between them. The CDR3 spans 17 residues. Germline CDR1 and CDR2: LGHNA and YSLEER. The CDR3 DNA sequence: TGCGCCAGCAGCCAAGATCTTGGAGACGGATACACAGATACGCAGTATTTT. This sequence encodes CASSQDLGDGYTDTQYF.

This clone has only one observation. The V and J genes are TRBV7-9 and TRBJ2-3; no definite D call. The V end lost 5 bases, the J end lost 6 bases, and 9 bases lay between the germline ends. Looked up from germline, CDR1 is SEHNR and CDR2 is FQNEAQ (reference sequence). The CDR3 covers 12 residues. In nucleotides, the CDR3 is TGTGCCAGCAGCCCAGTGGGGGATACGCAGTATTTT. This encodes CASSPVGDTQYF.

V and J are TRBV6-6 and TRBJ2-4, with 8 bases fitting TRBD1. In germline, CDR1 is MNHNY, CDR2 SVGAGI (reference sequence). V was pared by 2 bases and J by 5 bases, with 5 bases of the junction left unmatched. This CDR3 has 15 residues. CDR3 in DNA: TGTGCCAGCAGTTACACAAAGACAGGGGAAAACATTCAGTACTTC. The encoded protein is CASSYTKTGENIQYF.

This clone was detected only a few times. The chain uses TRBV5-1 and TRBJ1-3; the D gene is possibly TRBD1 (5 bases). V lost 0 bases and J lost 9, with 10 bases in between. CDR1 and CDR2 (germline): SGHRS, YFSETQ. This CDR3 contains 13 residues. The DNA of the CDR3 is TGCGCCAGCAGCTTGGGAGGGGACGGCACCATATATTTT. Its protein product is CASSLGGDGTIYF. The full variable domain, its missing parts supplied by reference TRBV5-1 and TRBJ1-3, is KAGVTQTPRYLIKTRGQQVTLSCSPISGHRSVSWYQQTPGQGLQFLFEYFSETQRNKGNFPGRFSGRQFSNSRSEMNVSTLELGDSALYLCASSLGGDGTIYFGEGSWLTVV.

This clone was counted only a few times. For the CDR3, the DNA is TGTGCCAGCAGCTTAGATGGGGTGGGCGAGCAGTACTTC. It encodes CASSLDGVGEQYF. J is TRBJ2-7 and V is TRBV7-9; D is unresolved. The CDR3 contains 13 residues. Trimming removed 1 base from V and 6 bases from J, with 10 bases in between. The germline V gene has CDR1 SEHNR and CDR2 FQNEAQ (reference sequence). Looking up the rest from reference TRBV7-9 and TRBJ2-7 gives the full variable domain: DTGVSQNPRHKITKRGQNVTFRCDPISEHNRLYWYRQTLGQGPEFLTYFQNEAQLEKSRLLSDRFSAERPKGSFSTLEIQRTEQGDSAMYLCASSLDGVGEQYFGPGTRLTVT.

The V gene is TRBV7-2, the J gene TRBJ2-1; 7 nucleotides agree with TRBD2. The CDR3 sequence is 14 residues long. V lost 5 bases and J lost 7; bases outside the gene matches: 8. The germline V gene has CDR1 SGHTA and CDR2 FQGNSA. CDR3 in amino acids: CASSPHPGLNEQFF. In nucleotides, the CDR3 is TGTGCCAGCAGCCCTCATCCGGGACTAAATGAGCAGTTCTTC.

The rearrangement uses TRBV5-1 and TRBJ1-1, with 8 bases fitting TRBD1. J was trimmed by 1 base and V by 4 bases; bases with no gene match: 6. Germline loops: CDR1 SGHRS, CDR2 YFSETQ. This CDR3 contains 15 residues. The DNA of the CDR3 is TGCGCCAGCAGCACCAGACAGGGGAGGAACACTGAAGCTTTCTTT. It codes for CASSTRQGRNTEAFF.

Here the CDR3 DNA reads TGTGCCATCAGTGTGGGTGGGAACACTGAAGCTTTCTTT. Protein sequence: CAISVGGNTEAFF. The rearrangement joins TRBV10-3 to TRBJ1-1; D unresolved. From germline, CDR1 is ENHRY and CDR2 SYGVKD. V lost 4 bases, J lost 1 base, and 7 bases lay in between. The CDR3 has 13 residues.

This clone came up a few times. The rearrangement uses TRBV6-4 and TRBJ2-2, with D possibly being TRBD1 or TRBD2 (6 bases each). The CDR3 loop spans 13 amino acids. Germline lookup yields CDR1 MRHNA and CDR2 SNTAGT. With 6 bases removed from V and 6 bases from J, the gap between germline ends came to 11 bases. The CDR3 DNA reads TGTGCCAGCAGAGGAGGGGGATCCGGGGAGCTGTTTTTT. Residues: CASRGGGSGELFF.

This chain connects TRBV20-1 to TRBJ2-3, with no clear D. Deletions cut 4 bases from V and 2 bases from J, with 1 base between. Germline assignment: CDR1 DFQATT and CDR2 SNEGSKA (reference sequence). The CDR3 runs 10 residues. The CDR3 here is CSANTDTQYF. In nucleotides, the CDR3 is TGCAGTGCTAACACAGATACGCAGTATTTT.

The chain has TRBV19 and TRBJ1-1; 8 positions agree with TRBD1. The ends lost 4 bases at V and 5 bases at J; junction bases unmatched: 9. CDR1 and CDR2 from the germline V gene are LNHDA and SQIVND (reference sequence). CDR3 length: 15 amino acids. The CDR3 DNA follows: TGTGCCAGTAGTAACCCCGACAGGGGAGGGACTGAAGCTTTCTTT. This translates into CASSNPDRGGTEAFF. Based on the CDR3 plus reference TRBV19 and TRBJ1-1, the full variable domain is DGGITQSPKYLFRKEGQNVTLSCEQNLNHDAMYWYRQDPGQGLRLIYYSQIVNDFQKGDIAEGYSVSREKKESFPLTVTSAQKNPTAFYLCASSNPDRGGTEAFFGQGTRLTVV.

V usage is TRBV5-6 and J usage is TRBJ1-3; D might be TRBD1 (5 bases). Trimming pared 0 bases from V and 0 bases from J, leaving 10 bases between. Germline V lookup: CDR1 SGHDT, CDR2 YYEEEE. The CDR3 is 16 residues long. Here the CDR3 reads CASSLVGRSSGNTIYF. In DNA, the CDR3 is TGTGCCAGCAGCTTGGTGGGGCGGAGCTCTGGAAACACCATATATTTT. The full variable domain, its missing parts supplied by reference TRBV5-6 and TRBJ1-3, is DAGVTQSPTHLIKTRGQQVTLRCSPKSGHDTVSWYQQALGQGPQFIFQYYEEEERQRGNFPDRFSGHQFPNYSSELNVNALLLGDSALYLCASSLVGRSSGNTIYFGEGSWLTVV.

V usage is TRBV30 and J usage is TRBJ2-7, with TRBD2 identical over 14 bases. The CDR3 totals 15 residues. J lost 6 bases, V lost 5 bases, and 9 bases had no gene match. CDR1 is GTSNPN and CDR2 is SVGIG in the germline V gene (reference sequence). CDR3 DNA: TGTGCCTGGTCCCCGGGACTAGCGGGAGCGGGCGAGCAGTACTTC. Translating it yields CAWSPGLAGAGEQYF.

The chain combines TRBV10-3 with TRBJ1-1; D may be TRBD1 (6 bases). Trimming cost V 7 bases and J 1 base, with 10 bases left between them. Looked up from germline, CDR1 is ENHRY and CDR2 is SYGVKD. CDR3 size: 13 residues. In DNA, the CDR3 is TGTGCCATCACCGCGGACAGGAACACTGAAGCTTTCTTT. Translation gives CAITADRNTEAFF.

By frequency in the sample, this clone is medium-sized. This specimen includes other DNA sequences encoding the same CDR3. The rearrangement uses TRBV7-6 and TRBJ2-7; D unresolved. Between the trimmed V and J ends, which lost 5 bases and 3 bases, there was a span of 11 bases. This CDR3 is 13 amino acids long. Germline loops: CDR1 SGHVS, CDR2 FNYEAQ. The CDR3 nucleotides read TGTGCCAGCAGCCCAGGACCCAACTACGAGCAGTACTTC. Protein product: CASSPGPNYEQYF.

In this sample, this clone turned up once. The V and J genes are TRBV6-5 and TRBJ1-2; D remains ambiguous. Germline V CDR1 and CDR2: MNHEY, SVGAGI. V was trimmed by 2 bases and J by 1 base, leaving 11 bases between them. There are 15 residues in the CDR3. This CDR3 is CASSYGLPSNYGYTF. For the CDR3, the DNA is TGTGCCAGCAGTTACGGCCTCCCTAGTAACTATGGCTACACCTTC.

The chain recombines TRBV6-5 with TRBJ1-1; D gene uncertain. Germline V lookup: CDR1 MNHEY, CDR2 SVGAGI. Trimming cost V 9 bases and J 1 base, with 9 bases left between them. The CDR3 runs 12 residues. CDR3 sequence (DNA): TGTGCCAGGGCCGCGGGGAACACTGAAGCTTTCTTT. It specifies CARAAGNTEAFF.

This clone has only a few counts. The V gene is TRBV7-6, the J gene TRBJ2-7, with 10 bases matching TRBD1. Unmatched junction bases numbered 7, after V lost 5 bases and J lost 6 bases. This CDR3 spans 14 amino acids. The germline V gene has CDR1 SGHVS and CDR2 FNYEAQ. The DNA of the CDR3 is TGTGCCAGCAGCACACGACAGGGGGCAGGCGAGCAGTACTTC. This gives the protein CASSTRQGAGEQYF.

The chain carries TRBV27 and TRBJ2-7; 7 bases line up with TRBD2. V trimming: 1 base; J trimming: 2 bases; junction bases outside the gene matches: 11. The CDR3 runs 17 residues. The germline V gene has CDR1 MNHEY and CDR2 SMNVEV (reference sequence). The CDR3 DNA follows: TGTGCCAGCAGTTTATTCCAAAATAGCGGGTCGACCTACGAGCAGTACTTC. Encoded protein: CASSLFQNSGSTYEQYF.

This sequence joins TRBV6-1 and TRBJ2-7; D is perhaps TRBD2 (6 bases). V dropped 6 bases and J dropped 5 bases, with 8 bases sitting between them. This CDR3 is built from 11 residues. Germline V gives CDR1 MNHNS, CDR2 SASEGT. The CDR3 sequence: CASRGGNEQYF. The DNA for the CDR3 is TGTGCCAGCAGAGGAGGGAACGAGCAGTACTTC.

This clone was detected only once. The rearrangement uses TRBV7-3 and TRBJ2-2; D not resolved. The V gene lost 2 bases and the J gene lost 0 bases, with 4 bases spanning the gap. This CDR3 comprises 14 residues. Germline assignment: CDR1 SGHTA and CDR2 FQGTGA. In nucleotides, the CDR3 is TGTGCCAGCAGCTTAGAGGCGAACACCGGGGAGCTGTTTTTT. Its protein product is CASSLEANTGELFF.

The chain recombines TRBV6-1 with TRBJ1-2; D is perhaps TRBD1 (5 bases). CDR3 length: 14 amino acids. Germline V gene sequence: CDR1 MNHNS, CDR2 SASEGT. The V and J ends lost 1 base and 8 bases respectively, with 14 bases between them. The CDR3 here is CASSEGGTQRGYTF. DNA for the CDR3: TGTGCCAGCAGTGAAGGGGGGACCCAAAGGGGCTACACCTTC.